This TCR beta chain originates from a study of T-cell reconstitution after alpha-beta-depleted transplantation in children. Unique molecular identifiers were built into the TCRbeta library. TCRdb re-called the PCR reads through MiXCR, storing one row per CDR3 protein. The repertoire holds 300,000 to 400,000 distinct CDR3 sequences, with 15% to 20% as singletons. This clonotype has just a few counts. Its specificity is not known. Whole-study findings and limits: The study traced high day-60 TCRbeta diversity in some patients to surviving recipient T cells and thymic progenitors. One year post-transplant, T-cell counts and diversity were largely derived from T cells produced anew. Alpha-beta T cells present about two months after transplant were reported to originate from several hundred expanded graft clones.

V shed 5 bases and J shed 3 bases, with 14 bases lying between them. CDR1 is SEHNR and CDR2 is FQNEAQ in the germline V gene (reference sequence). The CDR3 runs 14 residues. The sample was PBMCs, mostly from graft donor cells, taken 360 days after TCRalphabeta/CD19-depleted stem cell transplant. The TCR comes from a male patient between 2 and 9 years old who had a stem cell transplant for acute lymphoblastic leukemia, so the T cells may come from the graft donor. The V and J genes are TRBV7-9 and TRBJ2-7, with a weak D call TRBD2 (6 bases). CDR3 region: CASSAGLRSYEQYF. In DNA, the CDR3 is TGTGCCAGCAGCGCTGGACTAAGGAGCTACGAGCAGTACTTC.